This T cell receptor (beta chain) was sequenced in a study of cytomegalovirus exposure and HLA in healthy donors. PCR employed 60 Vbeta and 13 Jbeta primers. The method was immunoSEQ multiplex PCR; TCRdb's version includes in-frame clones alone and lacks a portion of them. The table lists under 130,000 clones, roughly 79% of them singletons. Germline V gives CDR1 KGHSH, CDR2 LQKENI. The CDR3 has 13 residues. V lost 4 bases to trimming and J lost 3 bases, with 7 bases between them. The gene calls are TRBV18 and TRBJ1-5, with D maybe TRBD1 (5 bases). The sequenced material came from PBMCs. This receptor was identified in a man in his forties or fifties in good health and CMV-seropositive. This CDR3 is CASSLDTNQPQHF. As DNA, the CDR3 is TGTGCCAGCTCACTGGACACCAATCAGCCCCAGCATTTT.